The 19 T cell receptor beta chains given below trace back to one sample, sequenced in a study of OX40 agonist ivuxolimab in advanced cancers. The repertoire was sequenced with immunoSEQ multiplex PCR; TCRdb's copy has only in-frame clones and lacks some. The sample shows approximately 59,000 clones, approximately 91% of them seen only once. The sample was CD4+ or CD8+ T cells sorted from blood, taken in a trial of the OX40 agonist ivuxolimab. These receptors were collected from an adult with an advanced solid tumor such as melanoma, head and neck, liver or kidney cancer.

This rearrangement joins TRBV5-4 to TRBJ2-7; 10 nucleotides line up with TRBD2. From germline, CDR1 is SGHNT and CDR2 YYREEE (reference sequence). V lost 7 bases, J lost 3 bases, and 7 bases stayed unmatched. This CDR3 spans 14 amino acids. As DNA, the CDR3 is TGTGCCAGCCACCTAGCGGGAGCAGTCTACGAGCAGTACTTC. Its translation: CASHLAGAVYEQYF.

The chain employs TRBV6-1 and TRBJ2-1; 12 nucleotides align to TRBD2. Germline assignment: CDR1 MNHNS and CDR2 SASEGT. The CDR3 has 19 amino acids. J lost 4 bases, V lost 1 base, and 11 bases had no gene match. The CDR3 DNA follows: TGTGCCAGCAGTGAAGACGGTCGGGCTAGCGGGAGGGCGTACAATGAGCAGTTCTTC. Residues: CASSEDGRASGRAYNEQFF.

This chain connects TRBV28 to TRBJ2-5, with D hard to call. Germline CDR1 MDHEN, CDR2 SYDVKM. The germline V and J ends were trimmed by 1 base and 2 bases, with 14 bases remaining between them. The CDR3 runs to 16 residues. The CDR3 DNA follows: TGTGCCAGCAGTTTATCCCGGCGGACCAGACAAGAGACCCAGTACTTC. It encodes CASSLSRRTRQETQYF.

This clone occurred a few times. The J gene is TRBJ1-4, the V gene TRBV5-8, with D unclear. There are 17 residues in the CDR3. V shed 1 base and J shed 5 bases, with 18 bases lying between them. Germline lookup yields CDR1 SGHTS and CDR2 YDEGEE. The CDR3 spells CASSLSIWFGENEKLFF. The CDR3 DNA is TGTGCCAGCAGCTTGTCAATTTGGTTCGGTGAAAATGAAAAACTGTTTTTT. The variable domain in full, completed from reference TRBV5-8 and TRBJ1-4, reads EAGVTQSPTHLIKTRGQQATLRCSPISGHTSVYWYQQALGLGLQFLLWYDEGEERNRGNFPPRFSGRQFPNYSSELNVNALELEDSALYLCASSLSIWFGENEKLFFGSGTQLSVL.

The V call is TRBV6-5, the J call TRBJ1-3, with unresolved D. The V end lost 3 bases, the J end lost 4 bases, and 10 bases lay between the germline ends. The length of the CDR3 is 14 residues. CDR1 MNHEY and CDR2 SVGAGI come from the germline V gene. CDR3 amino acids: CASSYRSGGNTIYF. Written as DNA, the CDR3 is TGTGCCAGCAGTTATAGGTCCGGCGGAAACACCATATATTTT.

Here the CDR3 DNA reads TGTGCCAGCAGCTTAGGAGGAGTAATAGAGACCCAGTACTTC. This codes for CASSLGGVIETQYF. The chain recombines TRBV11-2 with TRBJ2-5; D unresolved. CDR3 length: 14 residues. The V end lost 1 base, the J end lost 4 bases, and 10 bases lay between the germline ends. Germline CDR1 is SGHAT and CDR2 is FQNNGV.

The J gene is TRBJ2-5, the V gene TRBV10-3, with TRBD2 matching over 10 bases. The end of the DNA fits TRBJ2-7 better, so the J call may be wrong. CDR3 length: 14 amino acids. Per germline, CDR1 ENHRY and CDR2 SYGVKD. CDR3 DNA sequence: TGTGCCATCAGTGGGACTAGCGGAACCTACGAGCAGTACTTC. This translates into CAISGTSGTYEQYF.

V and J are TRBV6-5 and TRBJ2-5; TRBD1 aligns across 7 bases. The CDR3 spans 15 residues. Germline V gene sequence: CDR1 MNHEY, CDR2 SVGAGI. Losses at the gene ends were 6 bases for V and 1 base for J; bases not matched to a gene: 8. CDR3 nucleotides: TGTGCCAGCAGACCCGGGTCAGGGGGCCAAGAGACCCAGTACTTC. This codes for CASRPGSGGQETQYF.

The table lists this clone with a count of one. This sequence joins TRBV28 and TRBJ2-2, with 7 bases lining up with TRBD2. CDR1 and CDR2 (germline): MDHEN, SYDVKM. The V gene end was trimmed by 5 bases and the J gene end by 5 bases; junction bases not matched to a gene: 11. The CDR3 runs 16 residues. This CDR3 reads CASSPYTGGRTGELFF. CDR3 nucleotides: TGTGCCAGCAGTCCTTATACGGGAGGAAGGACCGGGGAGCTGTTTTTT.

The rearrangement uses TRBV7-9 and TRBJ2-5, with 7 positions matching TRBD1. The CDR3 consists of 15 residues. V was pared by 0 bases and J by 2 bases, with 3 bases of the junction left unmatched. Germline CDR1 is SEHNR and CDR2 is FQNEAQ (reference sequence). The DNA of the CDR3 is TGTGCCAGCAGCTTAGCAGGACAGGTACAAGAGACCCAGTACTTC. It specifies CASSLAGQVQETQYF.

The rearrangement uses TRBV14 and TRBJ2-7; tentatively, D is TRBD1 or TRBD2 (5 bases each). Trimming left V 6 bases short and J 9 bases short, with 15 bases between. The CDR3 consists of 12 residues. Germline CDR1 reads SGHDN; CDR2 reads FVKESK. CDR3 loop: CASRRSQGVQYF. The CDR3 DNA sequence: TGTGCCAGCAGGAGGTCTCAGGGAGTGCAGTACTTC.

The chain carries TRBV28 and TRBJ1-1; D not resolved. Trimming pared 2 bases from V and 1 base from J, leaving 8 bases between. Germline assignment: CDR1 MDHEN and CDR2 SYDVKM. The CDR3 is 14 amino acids. The CDR3 DNA reads as TGTGCCAGCAGTTTAGGGCAGACGAACACTGAAGCTTTCTTT. As protein: CASSLGQTNTEAFF.

This clone has a handful of counts. The genes are TRBV6-1 and TRBJ1-1, with D uncertain. The CDR3 consists of 14 residues. V lost 4 bases and J 7 bases, leaving 16 bases between the germline ends. Germline CDR1 is MNHNS and CDR2 is SASEGT. The CDR3 DNA reads TGTGCCAGCAGTGTTAGGTCAATGGCTGTTGAAGCTTTCTTT. Translated, it gives CASSVRSMAVEAFF.

The chain joins TRBV18 to TRBJ2-2, with TRBD2 matching 9 bases. Germline V gene lookup returns CDR1 KGHSH and CDR2 LQKENI. The CDR3 has 16 residues. With 3 bases clipped from V and 4 bases from J, the junction kept 6 bases outside the gene matches. CDR3: CASSPALAGLTGELFF. DNA of the CDR3: TGTGCCAGCTCACCCGCGCTAGCGGGACTCACCGGGGAGCTGTTTTTT.

This clone was counted once. The CDR3 bases are TGTGCCAGTAGTAGGGGCTGGGATACGCAGTATTTT. Encoded protein: CASSRGWDTQYF. The chain links TRBV19 to TRBJ2-3; perhaps TRBD1 as D (5 bases). The V gene lost 4 bases and the J gene lost 6 bases, with 8 bases spanning the gap. Germline CDR1 and CDR2: LNHDA and SQIVND (reference sequence). The CDR3 covers 12 residues.

The chain recombines TRBV5-4 with TRBJ1-1; D remains ambiguous. The V gene lost 0 bases and the J gene lost 2 bases, with 14 bases spanning the gap. Looked up from germline, CDR1 is SGHNT and CDR2 is YYREEE (reference sequence). The CDR3 is 16 residues long. This CDR3 is CASSLGVANRNTEAFF. The CDR3 coding sequence is TGTGCCAGCAGCTTGGGCGTCGCGAACCGAAACACTGAAGCTTTCTTT.

CDR3 residues: CATRVNNQPQHF. In nucleotides, the CDR3 is TGTGCCACCCGGGTTAACAATCAGCCCCAGCATTTT. The gene calls are TRBV28 and TRBJ1-5; D unclear. Germline-derived CDR1 and CDR2 are MDHEN and SYDVKM. The CDR3 is 12 residues long. V lost 10 bases and J 3 bases, leaving 10 bases between the germline ends. The complete variable domain, with remaining parts taken from reference TRBV28 and TRBJ1-5, reads DVKVTQSSRYLVKRTGEKVFLECVQDMDHENMFWYRQDPGLGLRLIYFSYDVKMKEKGDIPEGYSVSREKKERFSLILESASTNQTSMYLCATRVNNQPQHFGDGTRLSIL.

This chain uses TRBV6-5 with TRBJ2-5, with 7 bases lining up with TRBD1. Germline V lookup: CDR1 MNHEY, CDR2 SVGAGI. The trim removed 2 bases at V and 5 bases at J, leaving 5 bases unmatched. This CDR3 spans 14 amino acids. This CDR3 is CASSYRGLRETQYF. CDR3 coding DNA: TGTGCCAGCAGTTACAGGGGGCTTCGGGAGACCCAGTACTTC.

This chain connects TRBV18 to TRBJ2-5, with TRBD2 identical over 10 bases. The germline CDR1 and CDR2 sequences are KGHSH and LQKENI. CDR3 length: 14 amino acids. After removal of 3 bases from V and 2 bases from J, the junction contained 0 bases not matched to a gene. The CDR3 here is CASSPGLAQETQYF. The DNA of the CDR3 is TGTGCCAGCTCACCGGGACTAGCGCAAGAGACCCAGTACTTC.